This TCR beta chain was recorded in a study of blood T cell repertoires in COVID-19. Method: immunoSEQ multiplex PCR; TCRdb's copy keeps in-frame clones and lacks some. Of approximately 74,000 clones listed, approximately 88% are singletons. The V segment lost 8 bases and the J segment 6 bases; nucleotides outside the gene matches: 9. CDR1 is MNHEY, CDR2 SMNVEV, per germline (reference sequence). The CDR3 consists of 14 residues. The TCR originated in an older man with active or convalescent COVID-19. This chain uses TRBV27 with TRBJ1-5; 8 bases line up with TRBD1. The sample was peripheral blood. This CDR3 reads CASCWPTGAQPQHF. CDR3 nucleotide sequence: TGTGCCAGCTGCTGGCCGACAGGGGCTCAGCCCCAGCATTTT.